These 22 T cell receptor beta chains share one sample of origin, sequenced in a study of early T cells in non-severe SARS-CoV-2 infection. MiXCR was run by TCRdb on the 5' RACE reads, yielding one entry per CDR3 protein. The sample consists of about 35,000 distinct CDR3 sequences, over 5% of them appearing once. The sequencing sample was made of whole blood. These receptors all stem from an adult who was a healthcare worker with PCR-confirmed SARS-CoV-2 infection or an uninfected control (not recorded which).

The chain joins TRBV7-3 to TRBJ2-1, with 14 bases that match TRBD2. This CDR3 has 16 residues. The germline V gene has CDR1 SGHTA and CDR2 FQGTGA. V was clipped by 3 bases and J by 7 bases; unmatched bases: 5. CDR3 in DNA: TGTGCCAGCAGCTTGGGACTAGCGGGAGCGGGGAATGAGCAGTTCTTC. Its translation is CASSLGLAGAGNEQFF.

This clonotype was counted many times. This rearrangement joins TRBV20-1 to TRBJ1-2, with D uncertain. Germline-derived CDR1 and CDR2 are DFQATT and SNEGSKA (reference sequence). V lost 3 bases and J lost 3, with 11 bases in between. The CDR3 runs 13 residues. DNA for the CDR3: TGCAGTGCTAGTCTGTCAAACCACTATGGCTACACCTTC. This codes for CSASLSNHYGYTF.

The table lists this clonotype with many counts. The genes are TRBV5-1 and TRBJ1-3; D might be TRBD1 (6 bases). The CDR3 loop spans 18 amino acids. CDR1 is SGHRS and CDR2 is YFSETQ in the germline V gene. Trimming removed 1 base from V and 0 bases from J, with 17 bases in between. The CDR3 loop is CASSLSPIQGLSGNTIYF. In nucleotides, the CDR3 is TGCGCCAGCAGCTTGAGCCCAATACAGGGCCTCTCTGGAAACACCATATATTTT.

At least ten counts were recorded for this clonotype. The CDR3 DNA reads as TGTGCCAGCAGCCCTGTGGCGGGGCACTACGAGCAGTACTTC. The encoded protein is CASSPVAGHYEQYF. This rearrangement joins TRBV5-5 to TRBJ2-7, with D possibly matching TRBD2 (6 bases). This CDR3 comprises 14 residues. The V gene lost 4 bases and the J gene lost 3 bases, with 14 bases spanning the gap. Germline CDR1 reads SGHKS; CDR2 reads YYEKEE (reference sequence).

This clonotype showed up many times. This sequence joins TRBV7-2 and TRBJ2-3; D uncertain. The CDR3 has 13 residues. The V end was cut by 1 base, the J end by 6 bases, with 8 bases between. The V gene's germline CDR1 is SGHTA and CDR2 FQGNSA. CDR3 sequence reads: CASSLGLRDTQYF. The CDR3 coding sequence is TGTGCCAGCAGCTTAGGTCTACGGGATACGCAGTATTTT.

The table lists this clonotype with many counts. The chain is built from TRBV7-3 and TRBJ2-5; possible D gene TRBD2, 6 bases. The CDR3 has 15 amino acids. V was pared by 0 bases and J by 1 base, with 9 bases between. CDR1 is SGHTA and CDR2 is FQGTGA in the germline V gene. The CDR3 bases are TGTGCCAGCAGCTTAACAGCGGGCCGCCAAGAGACCCAGTACTTC. This sequence encodes CASSLTAGRQETQYF.

This clonotype was found many times. The V call is TRBV30, the J call TRBJ2-7; 7 nucleotides agree with TRBD2. J gave up 0 bases and V 0 bases, and 2 bases lay outside the gene matches. The CDR3 consists of 14 residues. Germline values: CDR1 GTSNPN, CDR2 SVGIG (reference sequence). CDR3 loop: CAWSVGGSSYEQYF. In DNA, the CDR3 is TGTGCCTGGAGTGTCGGGGGGAGCTCCTACGAGCAGTACTTC.

This clonotype has ten or more counts. The chain recombines TRBV18 with TRBJ2-4; a weak D match, TRBD2 (6 bases). This CDR3 is built from 15 residues. Trimming took 2 bases from V and 7 from J, leaving 15 bases between them. Germline V lookup: CDR1 KGHSH, CDR2 LQKENI. In DNA, the CDR3 is TGTGCCAGCTCACCAGGCCGGCAGGCGGGGAACATTCAGTACTTC. Protein sequence: CASSPGRQAGNIQYF. Looking up the rest from reference TRBV18 and TRBJ2-4 gives the full variable domain: NAGVMQNPRHLVRRRGQEARLRCSPMKGHSHVYWYRQLPEEGLKFMVYLQKENIIDESGMPKERFSAEFPKEGPSILRIQQVVRGDSAAYFCASSPGRQAGNIQYFGAGTRLSVL.

This clonotype was counted at least ten times. This chain joins TRBV28 and TRBJ2-7; D unclear. CDR1 is MDHEN, CDR2 SYDVKM, per germline. The CDR3 is 16 residues long. V lost 4 bases and J 3 bases, leaving 19 bases between the germline ends. CDR3 sequence reads: CASSSPDGDPHYEQYF. In DNA, the CDR3 is TGTGCCAGCAGTTCCCCGGACGGCGATCCTCACTACGAGCAGTACTTC. The whole variable domain, filled in from reference TRBV28 and TRBJ2-7, reads DVKVTQSSRYLVKRTGEKVFLECVQDMDHENMFWYRQDPGLGLRLIYFSYDVKMKEKGDIPEGYSVSREKKERFSLILESASTNQTSMYLCASSSPDGDPHYEQYFGPGTRLTVT.

This clonotype was detected many times. The chain employs TRBV5-4 and TRBJ1-1; no definite D call. This CDR3 spans 13 amino acids. Looked up from germline, CDR1 is SGHNT and CDR2 is YYREEE (reference sequence). V was pared by 6 bases and J by 4 bases, with 13 bases between. The CDR3 DNA reads as TGTGCCAGCAATCTAGCGATGTCCACTGAAGCTTTCTTT. Translated: CASNLAMSTEAFF.

This clonotype was found many times. The V gene is TRBV7-6, the J gene TRBJ2-5; 12 bases match TRBD2. This CDR3 region has 16 residues. CDR1 is SGHVS and CDR2 is FNYEAQ in the germline V gene. V was clipped by 3 bases and J by 4 bases; unmatched bases: 6. The CDR3 coding sequence is TGTGCCAGCAGCTTTACAGCTAGCGGGGGGGGAGAGACCCAGTACTTC. As protein: CASSFTASGGGETQYF.

V usage is TRBV7-9 and J usage is TRBJ2-4, with 11 bases aligning to TRBD2. CDR1 and CDR2 from the germline V gene are SEHNR and FQNEAQ (reference sequence). V was pared by 4 bases and J by 1 base, with 12 bases of the junction left unmatched. This CDR3 has 19 amino acids. The DNA of the CDR3 is TGTGCCAGCAGCTCCGGGGTAGCGGGAGGGCTCGTGGCCAAAAACATTCAGTACTTC. Encoded protein: CASSSGVAGGLVAKNIQYF.

This clonotype appeared many times. This sequence joins TRBV28 and TRBJ2-7; 11 positions agree with TRBD2. V lost 5 bases and J lost 5; bases outside the gene matches: 11. Germline-derived CDR1 and CDR2 are MDHEN and SYDVKM. The length of the CDR3 is 16 residues. The chain's CDR3 is CASSGRSGRAAHEQYF. The DNA for the CDR3 is TGTGCCAGCAGTGGCCGTAGCGGGAGGGCGGCCCACGAGCAGTACTTC.

In its sample, this clonotype was seen many times. V is TRBV19 and J is TRBJ2-1, with no clear D. Trimming took off 7 bases at V and 8 bases at J, with 18 bases between the two ends. Germline loops: CDR1 LNHDA, CDR2 SQIVND (reference sequence). The CDR3 is 14 amino acids. The CDR3 here is CASTIEWGNHEQFF. Written as DNA, the CDR3 is TGTGCCAGTACCATAGAATGGGGTAACCATGAGCAGTTCTTC.

The sample holds many counts of this clonotype. The chain links TRBV5-6 to TRBJ2-4; 7 bases are a match to TRBD1. The CDR3 loop spans 16 amino acids. Unmatched junction bases numbered 5, after V lost 1 base and J lost 1 base. CDR1 SGHDT and CDR2 YYEEEE come from the germline V gene. CDR3 loop: CASSLYDRAAKNIQYF. CDR3 sequence (DNA): TGTGCCAGCAGCTTGTATGACAGGGCGGCCAAAAACATTCAGTACTTC.

This clonotype was seen at least ten times. The rearrangement joins TRBV27 to TRBJ1-3; D not certain. V gave up 6 bases and J gave up 4 bases, with 10 bases separating them. This CDR3 is built from 13 residues. Germline V gene data show CDR1 as MNHEY and CDR2 as SMNVEV (reference sequence). The CDR3 spells CASRGGPGNTIYF. For the CDR3, the DNA is TGTGCCAGCAGGGGCGGCCCCGGAAACACCATATATTTT.

The sample holds a few counts of this clonotype. The chain has TRBV4-2 and TRBJ2-3, with 8 bases matching TRBD2. Per the germline V gene, CDR1 is LGHNA and CDR2 is YNFKEQ. Losses at the gene ends were 4 bases for V and 5 bases for J; bases not matched to a gene: 11. The CDR3 sequence is 16 residues long. CDR3 protein: CASSRRAGEGGDTQYF. The CDR3 DNA reads TGTGCCAGCAGCCGCCGAGCGGGAGAAGGGGGAGATACGCAGTATTTT.

The chain employs TRBV7-9 and TRBJ2-3; the match to TRBD2 covers 13 bases. V gave up 1 base and J gave up 5 bases; unmatched junction bases: 6. Germline CDR1 reads SEHNR; CDR2 reads FQNEAQ (reference sequence). This CDR3 has 17 amino acids. CDR3 in DNA: TGTGCCAGCAGCTTAGACGGGACTAGCGGGAAGAGAGATACGCAGTATTTT. Translating gives CASSLDGTSGKRDTQYF.

This clonotype was picked up many times. V gene TRBV13 combines with J gene TRBJ2-7, with D possibly called TRBD1 or TRBD2 (6 bases each). V lost 0 bases and J lost 2, with 14 bases in between. The CDR3 has 16 amino acids. Germline CDR1 is PRHDT and CDR2 is FYEKMQ (reference sequence). CDR3 sequence (DNA): TGTGCCAGCAGCTTAGGCGGGGGCCCCCTGCCCTACGAGCAGTACTTC. Translation gives CASSLGGGPLPYEQYF.

This clonotype is classed as medium-sized. The chain recombines TRBV5-1 with TRBJ2-2; maybe TRBD1 (5 bases). V lost 4 bases and J lost 6, with 13 bases in between. Germline values: CDR1 SGHRS, CDR2 YFSETQ. The CDR3 runs 14 residues. In DNA form, the CDR3 reads TGCGCCAGCAGCCACGGACAAGGCGCCGGGGAGCTGTTTTTT. Translation gives CASSHGQGAGELFF.

This clonotype was counted between two and nine times. The chain carries TRBV18 and TRBJ2-2; no reliable D call. Germline V gene sequence: CDR1 KGHSH, CDR2 LQKENI. CDR3 length: 15 amino acids. The germline V and J ends were trimmed by 3 bases and 0 bases, with 8 bases remaining between them. The chain's CDR3 is CASSPGATNTGELFF. Here the CDR3 DNA reads TGTGCCAGCTCACCCGGAGCGACGAACACCGGGGAGCTGTTTTTT.

The CDR3 coding sequence is TGCGCCAGCAGCGCGGAGAGGGACACAGATACGCAGTATTTT. Protein sequence: CASSAERDTDTQYF. This sequence joins TRBV5-1 and TRBJ2-3, with D possibly matching TRBD2 (5 bases). The ends were cut back, 4 bases at V and 2 bases at J, with 11 bases in the middle. Germline V gene sequence: CDR1 SGHRS, CDR2 YFSETQ. This CDR3 is 14 amino acids long. The full variable domain, with the rest looked up from reference TRBV5-1 and TRBJ2-3, is KAGVTQTPRYLIKTRGQQVTLSCSPISGHRSVSWYQQTPGQGLQFLFEYFSETQRNKGNFPGRFSGRQFSNSRSEMNVSTLELGDSALYLCASSAERDTDTQYFGPGTRLTVL.